This T cell receptor beta chain emerged from a study of shared clonotypes between healthy human individuals. Across the whole study: Ranging from 18 to 49 in age, donors were two women and a few men.

Using immunoSEQ multiplex PCR, the repertoire was profiled, and TCRdb retains in-frame clones only, with some absent. The table records roughly 500,000 clones, roughly 80% of them present only once. The V gene's germline CDR1 is SGHNT and CDR2 YYREEE (reference sequence). Trimming stripped 0 bases from V and 0 bases from J, with 13 bases between. The CDR3 extends over 16 amino acids. This clonotype was obtained from a woman in her thirties or forties in good health. Some clones in this sample may be carry-over from other donors' samples. Source material: PBMCs. The chain couples TRBV5-4 to TRBJ2-7; TRBD1 might be the D (6 bases). This chain's CDR3 is CASSLAGEKSSYEQYF. CDR3 DNA sequence: TGTGCCAGCAGCTTGGCAGGGGAAAAGAGCTCCTACGAGCAGTACTTC.